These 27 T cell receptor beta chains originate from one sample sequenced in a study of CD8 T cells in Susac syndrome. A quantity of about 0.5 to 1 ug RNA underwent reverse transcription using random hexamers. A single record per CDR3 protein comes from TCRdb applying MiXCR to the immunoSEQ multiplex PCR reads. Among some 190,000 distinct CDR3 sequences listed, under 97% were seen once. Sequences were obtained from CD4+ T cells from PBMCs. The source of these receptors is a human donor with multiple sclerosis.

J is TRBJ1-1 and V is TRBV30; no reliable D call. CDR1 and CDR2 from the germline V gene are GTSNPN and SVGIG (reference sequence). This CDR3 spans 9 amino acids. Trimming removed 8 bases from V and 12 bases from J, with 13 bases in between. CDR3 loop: CAGGRLPFF. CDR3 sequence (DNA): TGTGCCGGAGGTAGGCTGCCTTTCTTT. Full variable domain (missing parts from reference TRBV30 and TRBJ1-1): SQTIHQWPATLVQPVGSPLSLECTVEGTSNPNLYWYRQAAGRGLQLLFYSVGIGQISSEVPQNLSASRPQDRQFILSSKKLLLSDSGFYLCAGGRLPFFGQGTRLTVV.

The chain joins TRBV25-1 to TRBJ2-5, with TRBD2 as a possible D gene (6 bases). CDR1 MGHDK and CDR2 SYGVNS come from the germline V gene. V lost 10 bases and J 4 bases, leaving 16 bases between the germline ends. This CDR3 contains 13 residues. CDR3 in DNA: TGTGCCACCTTCCTCCCGGGGGTAGAGACCCAGTACTTC. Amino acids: CATFLPGVETQYF. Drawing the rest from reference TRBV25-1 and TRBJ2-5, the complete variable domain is EADIYQTPRYLVIGTGKKITLECSQTMGHDKMYWYQQDPGMELHLIHYSYGVNSTEKGDLSSESTVSRIRTEHFPLTLESARPSHTSQYLCATFLPGVETQYFGPGTRLLVL.

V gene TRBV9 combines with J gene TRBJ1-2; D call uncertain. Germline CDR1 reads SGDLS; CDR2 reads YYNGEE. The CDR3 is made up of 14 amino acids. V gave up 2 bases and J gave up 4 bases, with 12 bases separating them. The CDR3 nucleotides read TGTGCCAGCAGCGTGAGCCCGAGTACCTATGGCTACACCTTC. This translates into CASSVSPSTYGYTF.

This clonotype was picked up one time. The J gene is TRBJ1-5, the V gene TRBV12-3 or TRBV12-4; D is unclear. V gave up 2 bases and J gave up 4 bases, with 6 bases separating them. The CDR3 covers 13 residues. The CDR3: CASSLTRNQPQHF. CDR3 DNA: TGTGCCAGCAGTTTAACGCGGAATCAGCCCCAGCATTTT.

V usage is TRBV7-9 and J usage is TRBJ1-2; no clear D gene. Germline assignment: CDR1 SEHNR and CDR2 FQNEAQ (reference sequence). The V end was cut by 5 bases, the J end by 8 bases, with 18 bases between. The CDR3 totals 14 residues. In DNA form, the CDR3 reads TGTGCCAGCAGCAAGGGAGGGTGGCTTGAGGGCTACACCTTC. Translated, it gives CASSKGGWLEGYTF. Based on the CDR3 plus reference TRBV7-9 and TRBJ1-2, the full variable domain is DTGVSQNPRHKITKRGQNVTFRCDPISEHNRLYWYRQTLGQGPEFLTYFQNEAQLEKSRLLSDRFSAERPKGSFSTLEIQRTEQGDSAMYLCASSKGGWLEGYTFGSGTRLTVV.

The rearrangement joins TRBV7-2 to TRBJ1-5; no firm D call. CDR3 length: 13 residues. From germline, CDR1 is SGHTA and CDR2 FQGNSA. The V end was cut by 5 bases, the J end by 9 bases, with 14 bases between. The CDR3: CASSTAPSSPQHF. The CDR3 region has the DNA TGTGCCAGCAGCACGGCCCCGAGTTCGCCCCAGCATTTT.

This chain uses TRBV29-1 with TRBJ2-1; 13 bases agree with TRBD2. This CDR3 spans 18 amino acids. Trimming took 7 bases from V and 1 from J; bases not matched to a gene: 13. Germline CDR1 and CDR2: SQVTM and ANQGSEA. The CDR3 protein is CSASRGLAGIPSYNEQFF. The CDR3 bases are TGCAGCGCTTCTCGGGGACTAGCGGGGATCCCATCCTACAATGAGCAGTTCTTC.

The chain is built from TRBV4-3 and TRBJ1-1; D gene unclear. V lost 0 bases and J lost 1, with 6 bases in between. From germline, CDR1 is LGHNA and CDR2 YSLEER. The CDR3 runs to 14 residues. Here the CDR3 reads CASSQDPTNTEAFF. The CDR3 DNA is TGCGCCAGCAGCCAAGATCCCACGAACACTGAAGCTTTCTTT.

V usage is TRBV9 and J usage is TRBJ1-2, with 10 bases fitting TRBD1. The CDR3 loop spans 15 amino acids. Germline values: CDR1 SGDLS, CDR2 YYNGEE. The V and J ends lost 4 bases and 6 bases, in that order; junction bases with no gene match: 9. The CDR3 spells CASSSSGTGVNGYTF. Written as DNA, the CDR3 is TGTGCCAGCAGCTCCTCCGGGACAGGGGTAAATGGCTACACCTTC.

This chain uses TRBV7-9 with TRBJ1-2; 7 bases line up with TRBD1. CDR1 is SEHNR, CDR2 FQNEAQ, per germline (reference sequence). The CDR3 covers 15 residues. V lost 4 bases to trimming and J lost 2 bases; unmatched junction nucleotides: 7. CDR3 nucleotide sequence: TGTGCCAGCAGCTCCCGGGACAGATGGAACTATGGCTACACCTTC. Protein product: CASSSRDRWNYGYTF. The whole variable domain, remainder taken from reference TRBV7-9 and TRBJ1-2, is DTGVSQNPRHKITKRGQNVTFRCDPISEHNRLYWYRQTLGQGPEFLTYFQNEAQLEKSRLLSDRFSAERPKGSFSTLEIQRTEQGDSAMYLCASSSRDRWNYGYTFGSGTRLTVV.

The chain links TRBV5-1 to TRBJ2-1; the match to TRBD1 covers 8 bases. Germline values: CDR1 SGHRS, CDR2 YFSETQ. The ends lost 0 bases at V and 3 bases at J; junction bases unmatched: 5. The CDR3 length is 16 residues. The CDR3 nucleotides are TGCGCCAGCAGCTTGGCCACAGGGGGGATCTACAATGAGCAGTTCTTC. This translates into CASSLATGGIYNEQFF. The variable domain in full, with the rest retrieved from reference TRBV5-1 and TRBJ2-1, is KAGVTQTPRYLIKTRGQQVTLSCSPISGHRSVSWYQQTPGQGLQFLFEYFSETQRNKGNFPGRFSGRQFSNSRSEMNVSTLELGDSALYLCASSLATGGIYNEQFFGPGTRLTVL.

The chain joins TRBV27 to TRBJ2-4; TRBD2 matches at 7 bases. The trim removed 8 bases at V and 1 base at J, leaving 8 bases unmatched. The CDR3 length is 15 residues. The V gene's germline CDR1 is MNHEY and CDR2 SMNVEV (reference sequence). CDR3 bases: TGTGCCAGCTCTTCTTGGGGGGGGGCCAAAAACATTCAGTACTTC. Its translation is CASSSWGGAKNIQYF.

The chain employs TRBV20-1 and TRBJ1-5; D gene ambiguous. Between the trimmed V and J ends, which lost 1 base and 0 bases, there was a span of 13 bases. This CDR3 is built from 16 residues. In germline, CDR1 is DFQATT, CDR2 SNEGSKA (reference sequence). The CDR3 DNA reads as TGCAGTGCTAGAGGATCCGACAACTATAGCAATCAGCCCCAGCATTTT. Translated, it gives CSARGSDNYSNQPQHF.

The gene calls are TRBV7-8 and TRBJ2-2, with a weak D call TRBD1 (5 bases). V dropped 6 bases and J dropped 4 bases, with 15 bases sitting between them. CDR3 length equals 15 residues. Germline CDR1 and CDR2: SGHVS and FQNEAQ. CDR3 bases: TGTGCCAGCAGGACAGAGGAAGGTGTCACCGGGGAGCTGTTTTTT. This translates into CASRTEEGVTGELFF.

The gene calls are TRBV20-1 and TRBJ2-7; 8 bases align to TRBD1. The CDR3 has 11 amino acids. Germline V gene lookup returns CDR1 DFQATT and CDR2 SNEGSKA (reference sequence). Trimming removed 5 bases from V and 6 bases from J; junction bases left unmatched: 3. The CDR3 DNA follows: TGCAGTGCTGGGACAGGTTCCGAGCAGTACTTC. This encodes CSAGTGSEQYF.

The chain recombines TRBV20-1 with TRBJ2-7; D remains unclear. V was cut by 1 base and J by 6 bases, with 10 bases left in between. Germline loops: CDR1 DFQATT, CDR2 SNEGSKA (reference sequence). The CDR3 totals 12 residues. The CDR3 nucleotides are TGCAGTGCTAGAGCCGGGCCCTTCGAGCAGTACTTC. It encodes CSARAGPFEQYF.

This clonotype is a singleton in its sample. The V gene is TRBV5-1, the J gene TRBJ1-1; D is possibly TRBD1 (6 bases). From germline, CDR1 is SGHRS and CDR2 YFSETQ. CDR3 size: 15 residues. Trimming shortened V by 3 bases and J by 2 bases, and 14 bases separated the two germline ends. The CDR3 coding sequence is TGCGCCAGCAGCTCGGGGGCAGGGACAAACACTGAAGCTTTCTTT. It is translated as CASSSGAGTNTEAFF.

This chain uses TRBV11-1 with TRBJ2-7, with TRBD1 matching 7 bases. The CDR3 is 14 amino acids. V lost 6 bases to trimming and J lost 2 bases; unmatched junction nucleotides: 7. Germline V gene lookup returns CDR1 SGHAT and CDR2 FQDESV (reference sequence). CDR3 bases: TGTGCCAGCAGTTCTCCACAGGGGACCTACGAGCAGTACTTC. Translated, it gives CASSSPQGTYEQYF.

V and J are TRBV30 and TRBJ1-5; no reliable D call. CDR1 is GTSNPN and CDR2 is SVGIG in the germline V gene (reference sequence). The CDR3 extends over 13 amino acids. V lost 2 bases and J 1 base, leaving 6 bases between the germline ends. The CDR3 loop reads CAWSLMSNQPQHF. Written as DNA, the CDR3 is TGTGCCTGGAGTCTAATGAGCAATCAGCCCCAGCATTTT.

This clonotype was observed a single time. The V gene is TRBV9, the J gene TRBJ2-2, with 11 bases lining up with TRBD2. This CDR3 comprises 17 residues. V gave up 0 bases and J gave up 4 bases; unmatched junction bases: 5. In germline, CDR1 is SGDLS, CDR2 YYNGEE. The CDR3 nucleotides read TGTGCCAGCAGCGTAGACTTAGCGGGGGGGAGCACCGGGGAGCTGTTTTTT. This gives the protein CASSVDLAGGSTGELFF.

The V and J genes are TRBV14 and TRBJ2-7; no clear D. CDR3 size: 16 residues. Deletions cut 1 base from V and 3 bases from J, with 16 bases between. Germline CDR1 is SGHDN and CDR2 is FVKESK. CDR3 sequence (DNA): TGTGCCAGCAGCCAAGTTCGGGCAGCGAGAGGCTACGAGCAGTACTTC. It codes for CASSQVRAARGYEQYF.

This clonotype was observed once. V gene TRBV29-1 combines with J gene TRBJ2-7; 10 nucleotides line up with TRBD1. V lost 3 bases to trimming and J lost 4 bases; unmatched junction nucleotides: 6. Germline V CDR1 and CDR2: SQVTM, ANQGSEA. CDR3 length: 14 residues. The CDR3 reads CSVDRQGAGYEQYF. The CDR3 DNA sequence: TGCAGCGTTGACCGACAGGGGGCGGGTTACGAGCAGTACTTC.

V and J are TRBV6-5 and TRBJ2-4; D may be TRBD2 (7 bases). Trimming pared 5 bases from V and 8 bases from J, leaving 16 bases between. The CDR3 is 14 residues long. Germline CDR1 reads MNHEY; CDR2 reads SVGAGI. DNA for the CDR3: TGTGCCAGCAGTGAGGGGGGGCGCGTGGACATTCAGTACTTC. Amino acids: CASSEGGRVDIQYF.

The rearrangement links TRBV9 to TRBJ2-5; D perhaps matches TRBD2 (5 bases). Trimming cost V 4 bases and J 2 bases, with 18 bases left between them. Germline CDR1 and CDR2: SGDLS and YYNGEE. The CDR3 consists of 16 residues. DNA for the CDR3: TGTGCCAGCAGCCCCCTGGGGAGACTGAGTCAAGAGACCCAGTACTTC. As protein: CASSPLGRLSQETQYF.

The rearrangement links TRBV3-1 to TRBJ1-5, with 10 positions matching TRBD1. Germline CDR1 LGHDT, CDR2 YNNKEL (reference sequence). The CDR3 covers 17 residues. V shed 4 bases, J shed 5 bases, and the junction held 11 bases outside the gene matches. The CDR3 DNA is TGTGCCAGCAGCCCCACCCCGGGACAGGGGCTCCATCAGCCCCAGCATTTT. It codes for CASSPTPGQGLHQPQHF.

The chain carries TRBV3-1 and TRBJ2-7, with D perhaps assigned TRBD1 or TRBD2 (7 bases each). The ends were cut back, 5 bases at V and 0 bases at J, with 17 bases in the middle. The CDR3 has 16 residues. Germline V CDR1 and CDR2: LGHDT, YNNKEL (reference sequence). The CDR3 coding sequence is TGTGCCAGCAGCTCAGGGCGGGGGACAGCCTCCTACGAGCAGTACTTC. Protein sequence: CASSSGRGTASYEQYF.

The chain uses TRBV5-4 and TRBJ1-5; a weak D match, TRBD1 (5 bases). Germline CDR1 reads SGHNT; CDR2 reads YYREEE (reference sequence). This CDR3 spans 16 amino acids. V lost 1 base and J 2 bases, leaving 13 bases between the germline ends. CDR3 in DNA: TGTGCCAGCAGCTTGCGTACAGGTACAGGCAATCAGCCCCAGCATTTT. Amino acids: CASSLRTGTGNQPQHF.